This T cell receptor (beta chain) was retrieved from a study of beta chain features in type 1 diabetes. Central memory, naive, regulatory and stem cell-like memory CD4+ cells were sorted by CD45RO/CCR7/CD25/CD127/CD95/CD27. Sorted cells reached over 95% purity in every population. The investigators reverse transcribed all of the isolated RNA, so they sequenced expressed TCRB transcripts. Profiled with immunoSEQ multiplex PCR; TCRdb holds only in-frame clones, not every one. The sample records a few hundred thousand clones, roughly 12% being singletons. Germline assignment: CDR1 MNHEY and CDR2 SMNVEV (reference sequence). Trimming took off 5 bases at V and 0 bases at J, with 10 bases between the two ends. This CDR3 has 14 residues.

The sequencing input was naive CD4+ T cells from blood. This rearrangement joins TRBV27 to TRBJ1-1; no clear D. The sequence derives from a young man in good health. CDR3 sequence reads: CASSVRHMNTEAFF. The CDR3, as DNA: TGTGCCAGCAGTGTGCGACACATGAACACTGAAGCTTTCTTT.